The 9 T cell receptor beta chains below come from one sample, sequenced in a study of PD-1 blockade in classical Hodgkin lymphoma. Sequenced by immunoSEQ multiplex PCR; TCRdb stores in-frame clones only, minus some. The table records 84,000 or so clones, around nine tenths of them present only once. Each patient relapsed following autologous stem cell transplantation, and prior brentuximab vedotin exposure differed. Sequencing was performed on peripheral blood mononuclear cells (PBMCs), taken before the second cycle of nivolumab. The receptors come from a human donor with classical Hodgkin lymphoma.

V is TRBV5-4 and J is TRBJ2-5; TRBD1 aligns across 9 bases. V gave up 3 bases and J gave up 5 bases; unmatched junction bases: 5. The CDR3 runs to 14 residues. The germline V gene has CDR1 SGHNT and CDR2 YYREEE (reference sequence). In DNA, the CDR3 is TGTGCCAGCAGCTCAGGACAGGGGCGGGAGACCCAGTACTTC. This encodes CASSSGQGRETQYF.

This clone has only one observation. The chain employs TRBV27 and TRBJ1-3, with 7 bases lining up with TRBD1. The J segment lost 4 bases and the V segment lost 6 bases, leaving 12 bases of the junction unmatched. This CDR3 has 16 residues. The V gene's germline CDR1 is MNHEY and CDR2 SMNVEV (reference sequence). This CDR3 reads CASRHNDRVYGNTIYF. CDR3 nucleotides: TGTGCCAGCAGGCATAATGACAGGGTATACGGAAACACCATATATTTT.

The chain is built from TRBV21-1 and TRBJ2-7; the table's D gene call, TRBD1, was not cross checked with the DNA. TRBV21-1 is flagged as a pseudogene. This CDR3 region has 15 residues. CDR3 residues: CASSKADKISYEQYF. The CDR3 DNA reads TGTGCCAGCAGCAAAGCGGACAAAATCTCCTACGAGCAGTACTTC.

This clone appeared a few times. The CDR3 loop reads CAIRPDGIGGYTF. As DNA, the CDR3 is TGTGCCATCAGGCCGGACGGAATCGGTGGCTACACCTTC. V and J are TRBV10-3 and TRBJ1-2; D is ambiguous. The CDR3 consists of 13 residues. Germline V gene sequence: CDR1 ENHRY, CDR2 SYGVKD. The V end was cut by 6 bases, the J end by 7 bases, with 15 bases between.

This chain joins TRBV27 and TRBJ1-1; D call uncertain. CDR1 is MNHEY and CDR2 is SMNVEV in the germline V gene (reference sequence). The CDR3 consists of 13 residues. Trimming cost V 3 bases and J 11 bases, with 16 bases left between them. CDR3 sequence: CASSLVTAGEAFF. The CDR3 coding sequence is TGTGCCAGCAGTTTGGTTACAGCCGGAGAGGCTTTCTTT.

The rearrangement links TRBV27 to TRBJ2-1, with TRBD1 matching 7 bases. The CDR3 totals 16 residues. Germline trimming cut 7 bases from V and 0 bases from J; bases unmatched to any gene: 9. Germline V lookup: CDR1 MNHEY, CDR2 SMNVEV (reference sequence). CDR3 DNA: TGTGCCAGCACCAAAGGGGGACAGAGCTCCTACAATGAGCAGTTCTTC. It translates to CASTKGGQSSYNEQFF.

This rearrangement joins TRBV10-3 to TRBJ1-4, with D maybe TRBD1 (5 bases). There are 14 residues in the CDR3. The ends were cut back, 10 bases at V and 1 base at J, with 13 bases in the middle. The germline gives CDR1 ENHRY, CDR2 SYGVKD. DNA of the CDR3: TGTGCCACCACGATGGGGGGAACTAATGAAAAACTGTTTTTT. This codes for CATTMGGTNEKLFF.

This sequence joins TRBV4-2 and TRBJ1-3; no clear D. CDR1 and CDR2 from the germline V gene are LGHNA and YNFKEQ. There are 15 residues in the CDR3. Deletions cut 3 bases from V and 4 bases from J, with 13 bases between. The DNA for the CDR3 is TGTGCCAGCAGCCAGGAGGATCTGTTAGGAAACACCATATATTTT. It encodes CASSQEDLLGNTIYF.

The chain couples TRBV11-2 to TRBJ2-5; D call uncertain. V gave up 5 bases and J gave up 1 base, with 2 bases separating them. The CDR3 has 11 residues. The V gene's germline CDR1 is SGHAT and CDR2 FQNNGV. In nucleotides, the CDR3 is TGTGCCAGCAGCCCCCAAGAGACCCAGTACTTC. Translated: CASSPQETQYF.